These 26 T cell receptor beta chains were sequenced from one sample in a study of identical twins. TCRdb called the 5' RACE reads again in MiXCR, with one record for every CDR3 protein. Of approximately 240,000 distinct CDR3 sequences in the sample, roughly an eighth were seen once. Sequenced material: memory (CD45RO+) T cells sorted from blood. Source of these receptors: a woman aged 18-29 years in good health.

This clonotype was observed a handful of times. The rearrangement uses TRBV11-2 and TRBJ1-2; possible D gene TRBD1, 6 bases. V was shortened by 0 bases and J by 2 bases, with 10 bases between the two germline ends. The germline V gene encodes CDR1 SGHAT and CDR2 FQNNGV. This CDR3 region has 15 residues. This chain's CDR3 is CASSLESGTNYGYTF. CDR3 nucleotide sequence: TGTGCCAGCAGCTTAGAGTCAGGGACAAACTATGGCTACACCTTC.

This clonotype came up many times. V usage is TRBV10-3 and J usage is TRBJ2-1; 7 bases fit TRBD2. CDR3 length: 13 residues. Germline CDR1 ENHRY, CDR2 SYGVKD. After removal of 2 bases from V and 8 bases from J, the junction contained 3 bases not matched to a gene. CDR3 sequence: CAISERTSDEQFF. The CDR3 DNA sequence: TGTGCCATCAGTGAGAGAACTAGCGATGAGCAGTTCTTC.

This chain connects TRBV28 to TRBJ2-2; no clear D. CDR1 is MDHEN, CDR2 SYDVKM, per germline. The CDR3 extends over 12 amino acids. V was clipped by 4 bases and J by 6 bases, with 6 bases between them. The CDR3 protein is CASSWLAGELFF. DNA for the CDR3: TGTGCCAGCAGTTGGTTGGCCGGGGAGCTGTTTTTT.

This clonotype was found many times. This chain uses TRBV10-3 with TRBJ2-1, with 7 bases identical to TRBD2. V was clipped by 8 bases and J by 5 bases; unmatched bases: 12. The germline gives CDR1 ENHRY, CDR2 SYGVKD. The CDR3 has 15 amino acids. The CDR3 region has the DNA TGTGCCATCTCCCATATCGCGGGAGTAAACAATGAGCAGTTCTTC. Amino acids: CAISHIAGVNNEQFF.

By share, this clonotype counts as medium-sized. V usage is TRBV20-1 and J usage is TRBJ2-2, with D maybe TRBD2 (5 bases). V was cut by 3 bases and J by 2 bases, with 16 bases left in between. In germline, CDR1 is DFQATT, CDR2 SNEGSKA (reference sequence). The CDR3 is 16 residues long. The CDR3 here is CSASASRFGNTGELFF. In DNA, the CDR3 is TGCAGTGCTAGTGCTAGCAGATTCGGCAACACCGGGGAGCTGTTTTTT.

This clonotype was seen a few times. V is TRBV6-1 and J is TRBJ2-7, with 7 bases fitting TRBD1. CDR3 length: 13 amino acids. Germline CDR1 reads MNHNS; CDR2 reads SASEGT. Trimming removed 6 bases from V and 4 bases from J; junction bases left unmatched: 6. The chain's CDR3 is CASSPWTGYEQYF. The CDR3 DNA reads as TGTGCCAGCAGCCCCTGGACAGGTTACGAGCAGTACTTC.

The sample holds many counts of this clonotype. This sequence joins TRBV21-1 and TRBJ2-7. TRBV21-1 is a known pseudogene. This CDR3 region has 11 residues. The CDR3 DNA follows: TGTGCCAGCAGCCCCCCCTACGAGCAGTACTTC. It is translated as CASSPPYEQYF.

J is TRBJ2-1 and V is TRBV2, with 11 nucleotides matching TRBD2. This CDR3 is 13 amino acids long. J gave up 5 bases and V 10 bases, and 4 bases lay outside the gene matches. Germline V gene sequence: CDR1 SNHLY, CDR2 FYNNEI. CDR3 sequence reads: CATRLAGNNEQFF. The CDR3 nucleotides are TGTGCCACCCGACTAGCGGGGAACAATGAGCAGTTCTTC.

This clonotype was observed many times. The V call is TRBV7-9, the J call TRBJ1-1; D perhaps matches TRBD1 (6 bases). Germline lookup yields CDR1 SEHNR and CDR2 FQNEAQ (reference sequence). The CDR3 spans 13 residues. Trimming took 4 bases from V and 1 from J, leaving 7 bases between them. Here the CDR3 DNA reads TGTGCCAGCAGCTGGGGGCCGAACACTGAAGCTTTCTTT. Amino acids: CASSWGPNTEAFF.

In its sample, this clonotype was seen a few times. The chain is built from TRBV12-3 or TRBV12-4 and TRBJ2-5; D is possibly TRBD2 (7 bases). The CDR3 loop spans 16 amino acids. V lost 3 bases and J lost 0, with 14 bases in between. Written as DNA, the CDR3 is TGTGCCAGCAGTTTTTTCGGCGGGGGCAACCAAGAGACCCAGTACTTC. Protein sequence: CASSFFGGGNQETQYF.

This clonotype turned up a few times. The V call is TRBV3-1, the J call TRBJ2-7, with 7 bases matching TRBD2. The germline V gene has CDR1 LGHDT and CDR2 YNNKEL (reference sequence). The CDR3 sequence is 12 residues long. With 5 bases clipped from V and 6 bases from J, the junction kept 4 bases outside the gene matches. The CDR3 DNA reads as TGTGCCAGCAGCAACGGGGAGGGCGAGCAGTACTTC. Amino acid sequence: CASSNGEGEQYF.

There are many counts of this clonotype. The rearrangement joins TRBV20-1 to TRBJ2-3; 8 nucleotides agree with TRBD2. J gave up 2 bases and V 6 bases, and 10 bases lay outside the gene matches. The CDR3 covers 15 residues. Germline CDR1 reads DFQATT; CDR2 reads SNEGSKA (reference sequence). This CDR3 is CSAPARGDYTDTQYF. DNA for the CDR3: TGCAGTGCCCCCGCGCGGGGGGATTACACAGATACGCAGTATTTT.

This sequence joins TRBV29-1 and TRBJ2-2; D tentatively reads TRBD1 or TRBD2 (7 bases each). Germline V gene data show CDR1 as SQVTM and CDR2 as ANQGSEA. V gave up 1 base and J gave up 5 bases, with 14 bases separating them. The CDR3 contains 15 residues. Here the CDR3 DNA reads TGCAGCGTTGAAGGGCCAGGGGGGGGGACCGGGGAGCTGTTTTTT. Its protein is CSVEGPGGGTGELFF.

The V and J genes are TRBV7-2 and TRBJ2-1; 8 nucleotides line up with TRBD2. In germline, CDR1 is SGHTA, CDR2 FQGNSA. Trimming cost V 5 bases and J 7 bases; bases outside gene matches: 13. The length of the CDR3 is 16 residues. The DNA of the CDR3 is TGTGCCAGCAGCCCGCGGGTGGGCGGGGGGAGGAATGAGCAGTTCTTC. Its protein product is CASSPRVGGGRNEQFF. Looking up the rest from reference TRBV7-2 and TRBJ2-1 gives the full variable domain: GAGVSQSPSNKVTEKGKDVELRCDPISGHTALYWYRQSLGQGLEFLIYFQGNSAPDKSGLPSDRFSAERTGGSVSTLTIQRTQQEDSAVYLCASSPRVGGGRNEQFFGPGTRLTVL.

In this sample, this clonotype turned up many times. This chain uses TRBV5-1 with TRBJ2-1; 10 bases match TRBD2. Germline CDR1 reads SGHRS; CDR2 reads YFSETQ. J gave up 8 bases and V 8 bases, and 13 bases lay outside the gene matches. The CDR3 extends over 15 amino acids. In DNA, the CDR3 is TGCGCCAGTACGGGACTAGCGTGGGGATCATATGAGCAGTTCTTC. Translated: CASTGLAWGSYEQFF.

The chain is built from TRBV12-3 or TRBV12-4 and TRBJ2-3; 10 bases map to TRBD2. The CDR3 totals 16 residues. Trimming at V came to 7 bases and at J to 7 bases, leaving 14 bases not matched to a gene. CDR3 amino acids: CASTHSLAGGRYTQYF. In nucleotides, the CDR3 is TGTGCCAGCACCCACTCCTTAGCGGGGGGACGGTATACGCAGTATTTT.

V is TRBV5-1 and J is TRBJ2-1; 8 nucleotides align to TRBD2. The CDR3 covers 13 residues. Trimming removed 3 bases from V and 9 bases from J; junction bases left unmatched: 5. The germline V gene has CDR1 SGHRS and CDR2 YFSETQ. DNA for the CDR3: TGCGCCAGCAGCTCGGGGGGGCTTGGTGAGCAGTTCTTC. Its translation is CASSSGGLGEQFF.

CDR3 in DNA: TGTGCCAGCAGCGTGGGACTAGTAGACACCGGGGAGCTGTTTTTT. Its translation: CASSVGLVDTGELFF. The gene calls are TRBV11-2 and TRBJ2-2; 8 nucleotides match TRBD2. This CDR3 has 15 residues. Germline CDR1 is SGHAT and CDR2 is FQNNGV. V gave up 5 bases and J gave up 3 bases; unmatched junction bases: 5.

This clonotype was counted only a few times. This chain connects TRBV7-9 to TRBJ1-1; D is unresolved. The CDR3 has 13 amino acids. V was pared by 5 bases and J by 10 bases, with 17 bases between. CDR1 is SEHNR and CDR2 is FQNEAQ in the germline V gene (reference sequence). For the CDR3, the DNA is TGTGCCAGCAGCCTCGAATCGGGGTTCGGAGCTTTCTTT. Its translation: CASSLESGFGAFF.

The sample holds a few counts of this clonotype. V and J are TRBV2 and TRBJ2-5; 13 nucleotides match TRBD2. CDR1 and CDR2 (germline): SNHLY, FYNNEI. After removal of 9 bases from V and 4 bases from J, the junction contained 5 bases not matched to a gene. This CDR3 is 14 amino acids long. The CDR3 nucleotides read TGTGCCAGTGGACGACTAGCGGGGGGAGAGACCCAGTACTTC. The encoded protein is CASGRLAGGETQYF.

V gene TRBV7-2 combines with J gene TRBJ2-7; the D is unclear. This CDR3 is 13 amino acids long. Germline V CDR1 and CDR2: SGHTA, FQGNSA. The V end lost 5 bases, the J end lost 6 bases, and 14 bases lay between the germline ends. The CDR3: CASSRSGGLEQYF. For the CDR3, the DNA is TGTGCCAGCAGCCGCTCCGGTGGGCTCGAGCAGTACTTC.

Only a few counts were recorded for this clonotype. The chain has TRBV5-1 and TRBJ1-4; unclear D gene. This CDR3 comprises 14 residues. Trimming pared 2 bases from V and 3 bases from J, leaving 8 bases between. CDR1 SGHRS and CDR2 YFSETQ come from the germline V gene. The CDR3 reads CASSFIGSNEKLFF. The DNA for the CDR3 is TGCGCCAGCAGCTTCATAGGATCTAATGAAAAACTGTTTTTT.

This clonotype was recorded a few times. The chain couples TRBV3-1 to TRBJ2-7; D is uncertain. V was trimmed by 0 bases and J by 11 bases, leaving 11 bases between them. The V gene's germline CDR1 is LGHDT and CDR2 YNNKEL (reference sequence). The CDR3 is 12 amino acids. In nucleotides, the CDR3 is TGTGCCAGCAGCCAAGAGACGGCCTGGAAGTACTTC. Its translation: CASSQETAWKYF.

This clonotype was seen only a few times. Its ends do not fully match the called genes, so a read error is possible. DNA for the CDR3: TGCGCCAGCAGCCAGGAGGGACATTCTAACTATGACTACACCTTC. Protein sequence: CASSQEGHSNYDYTF. The V and J genes are TRBV5-1 and TRBJ1-2, with a weak D call TRBD1 (6 bases). Germline loops: CDR1 SGHRS, CDR2 YFSETQ. The CDR3 sequence is 15 residues long.

The rearrangement links TRBV12-3 or TRBV12-4 to TRBJ2-7; D unclear. The CDR3 sequence is 14 residues long. Trimming shortened V by 1 base and J by 0 bases, and 7 bases separated the two germline ends. The CDR3 protein is CASSLEADSYEQYF. The CDR3 DNA is TGTGCCAGCAGTTTAGAGGCAGACTCCTACGAGCAGTACTTC.

The gene calls are TRBV20-1 and TRBJ2-1, with a possible D match to TRBD2 (5 bases). This CDR3 has 14 amino acids. The V gene's germline CDR1 is DFQATT and CDR2 SNEGSKA (reference sequence). The ends were cut back, 3 bases at V and 6 bases at J, with 15 bases in the middle. In nucleotides, the CDR3 is TGCAGTGCTAGCAGCGGCCGCATGGGCAATGAGCAGTTCTTC. This codes for CSASSGRMGNEQFF.